This TCR beta chain was sequenced during a study of blood T cell repertoires in COVID-19. About the study: The cDNA or gDNA used as material had been derived from T cells, B-cell-depleted T cells, or PBMCs.

Per the original data handling: Nucleated cell number was recorded as an estimate derived from reference gene primer amplification. Produced via immunoSEQ multiplex PCR; TCRdb's table is partial and in-frame only. Clone size and the V and J calls come from that table; the DNA yielded D and trimming. The table includes a few hundred thousand clones, about 80% detected once. This CDR3 is 19 amino acids long. Germline-derived CDR1 and CDR2 are LNHDA and SQIVND (reference sequence). Trimming removed 3 bases at V and 3 bases at J, with 24 bases between. Recruitment covered about 25 US areas and drew participants whose ages spanned roughly 18 to 100 years. Cohort assignment relied on participant-reported clinical history.

The rearrangement uses TRBV19 and TRBJ2-1, with D possibly matching TRBD2 (8 bases). Sequenced sample: PBMCs or T cells enriched from blood (not recorded which). The clonotype was recovered from a man younger than 45 with acute COVID-19. The CDR3 sequence: CASSIFPAGGAGGYNEQFF. The CDR3 DNA is TGTGCCAGTAGTATCTTTCCAGCCGGGGGGGCAGGGGGCTACAATGAGCAGTTCTTC.